The 16 T cell receptor beta chains reported below all come from one sample, sequenced in a study of cytomegalovirus exposure and HLA in healthy donors. The PCR had 60 Vbeta and 13 Jbeta primers. Repertoires were generated with immunoSEQ multiplex PCR, while TCRdb's copy carries only in-frame clones and drops some. The sample has approximately 170,000 clones; 75% to 90% are singletons. The specimen sequenced was PBMCs. These receptors were collected from a boy aged 2 to 10 in good health and CMV-seronegative.

The J gene is TRBJ1-6, the V gene TRBV4-2; 9 bases are shared with TRBD1. CDR3 length: 14 residues. With V trimmed by 0 bases and J by 9 bases, 0 bases remained unmatched. Germline lookup yields CDR1 LGHNA and CDR2 YNFKEQ. The CDR3 nucleotides are TGTGCCAGCAGCCAAGAACAGGGGGCTTCACCCCTCCACTTT. Translated: CASSQEQGASPLHF.

CDR3 residues: CASSMTEYNEQFF. The CDR3 DNA sequence: TGTGCCAGCAGTATGACGGAGTACAATGAGCAGTTCTTC. This chain links TRBV2 with TRBJ2-1; D call uncertain. The CDR3 consists of 13 residues. CDR1 is SNHLY and CDR2 is FYNNEI in the germline V gene. V was pared by 5 bases and J by 4 bases, with 9 bases between.

A single count supports this clone. This sequence joins TRBV5-1 and TRBJ1-2, with 10 bases identical to TRBD1. Trimming took 0 bases from V and 7 from J; bases not matched to a gene: 6. The CDR3 covers 15 residues. Germline V gene data show CDR1 as SGHRS and CDR2 as YFSETQ. This CDR3 is CASSLESGTGAGYTF. DNA of the CDR3: TGCGCCAGCAGCTTGGAGTCGGGGACAGGGGCTGGCTACACCTTC.

The chain recombines TRBV28 with TRBJ2-7; D not resolved. V lost 8 bases, J lost 1 base, and 3 bases lay in between. This CDR3 is built from 10 residues. Germline V gene sequence: CDR1 MDHEN, CDR2 SYDVKM. This chain's CDR3 is CASASYEQYF. Here the CDR3 DNA reads TGTGCCAGCGCGTCCTACGAGCAGTACTTC.

The chain combines TRBV28 with TRBJ1-2; D remains ambiguous. Trimming removed 8 bases from V and 8 bases from J, with 15 bases in between. Germline V gene data show CDR1 as MDHEN and CDR2 as SYDVKM. CDR3 length: 12 amino acids. The CDR3 sequence is CASGVGTGGYTF. The CDR3 DNA is TGTGCCAGCGGGGTGGGAACGGGGGGCTACACCTTC.

The V call is TRBV6-1, the J call TRBJ1-5, with D possibly TRBD1 on 5 matching bases. V lost 6 bases and J 2 bases, leaving 11 bases between the germline ends. Germline CDR1 reads MNHNS; CDR2 reads SASEGT. The CDR3 sequence is 14 residues long. The DNA for the CDR3 is TGTGCCAGCAGGATGACAGAAGGCAATCAGCCCCAGCATTTT. This codes for CASRMTEGNQPQHF.

The chain uses TRBV7-8 and TRBJ2-7; 7 bases line up with TRBD1. The germline gives CDR1 SGHVS, CDR2 FQNEAQ. The CDR3 loop spans 13 amino acids. Unmatched junction bases numbered 5, after V lost 5 bases and J lost 4 bases. The CDR3 region has the DNA TGTGCCAGCAGCCTAGGGGGCGGTTACGAGCAGTACGTC. It is translated as CASSLGGGYEQYV.

V is TRBV6-1 and J is TRBJ1-1, with unresolved D. The CDR3 runs to 14 residues. Trimming took off 2 bases at V and 4 bases at J, with 11 bases between the two ends. Germline V gene lookup returns CDR1 MNHNS and CDR2 SASEGT. CDR3 nucleotides: TGTGCCAGCAGTGAACCCCCCCGGGTCACTGAAGCTTTCTTT. It is translated as CASSEPPRVTEAFF.

This sequence joins TRBV2 and TRBJ1-1; D unclear. CDR3 length equals 14 residues. V lost 8 bases and J lost 0, with 13 bases in between. Germline CDR1 and CDR2: SNHLY and FYNNEI. CDR3 loop: CASGYSKVNTEAFF. CDR3 sequence (DNA): TGTGCCAGCGGATACAGTAAAGTGAACACTGAAGCTTTCTTT.

V usage is TRBV28 and J usage is TRBJ2-1; D may be TRBD2 (5 bases). The CDR3 has 13 residues. The ends were cut back, 3 bases at V and 4 bases at J, with 7 bases in the middle. Germline V lookup: CDR1 MDHEN, CDR2 SYDVKM. The CDR3 region is CASSFSGYNEQFF. In nucleotides, the CDR3 is TGTGCCAGCAGTTTTTCGGGGTACAATGAGCAGTTCTTC.

The V gene is TRBV4-1, the J gene TRBJ2-6; no clear D gene. The CDR3 extends over 15 amino acids. Germline V gives CDR1 MGHRA, CDR2 YSYEKL. The V gene lost 4 bases and the J gene lost 4 bases, with 11 bases spanning the gap. Here the CDR3 DNA reads TGCGCCAGCAGCCCCCGGGTTGCAGGGGCCAACGTCCTGACTTTC. Its protein product is CASSPRVAGANVLTF.

This sequence joins TRBV7-6 and TRBJ2-3; a possible D gene is TRBD2 (6 bases). Trimming took off 0 bases at V and 6 bases at J, with 10 bases between the two ends. CDR1 is SGHVS and CDR2 is FNYEAQ in the germline V gene. The CDR3 runs to 14 residues. In nucleotides, the CDR3 is TGTGCCAGCAGCTTAGCTGGCGGGGCCGATACGCAGTATTTT. Amino acids: CASSLAGGADTQYF. The full variable domain, its missing parts supplied by reference TRBV7-6 and TRBJ2-3, is GAGVSQSPRYKVTKRGQDVALRCDPISGHVSLYWYRQALGQGPEFLTYFNYEAQQDKSGLPNDRFSAERPEGSISTLTIQRTEQRDSAMYRCASSLAGGADTQYFGPGTRLTVL.

The rearrangement links TRBV6-1 to TRBJ2-1, with D tentatively TRBD1 (6 bases). This CDR3 spans 15 amino acids. Trimming shortened V by 0 bases and J by 4 bases, and 10 bases separated the two germline ends. CDR1 and CDR2 from the germline V gene are MNHNS and SASEGT. The CDR3 nucleotides are TGTGCCAGCAGTGAAGCGAGGGGGTGGTACAATGAGCAGTTCTTC. Translated: CASSEARGWYNEQFF.

The rearrangement uses TRBV6-5 and TRBJ1-2; D gene unclear. V gave up 0 bases and J gave up 8 bases, with 7 bases separating them. CDR3 length: 12 amino acids. Germline CDR1 is MNHEY and CDR2 is SVGAGI. The chain's CDR3 is CASSYSPGGYTF. The CDR3 region has the DNA TGTGCCAGCAGTTACTCCCCGGGGGGCTACACCTTC.

The V gene is TRBV2, the J gene TRBJ2-5; 10 nucleotides agree with TRBD2. The CDR3 loop spans 17 amino acids. The V gene end was trimmed by 4 bases and the J gene end by 4 bases; junction bases not matched to a gene: 12. Germline CDR1 is SNHLY and CDR2 is FYNNEI. The CDR3, as DNA: TGTGCCAGCAGTGGATCACTCATAGCGGGAGGAGGAGAGACCCAGTACTTC. This sequence encodes CASSGSLIAGGGETQYF.

This chain joins TRBV4-1 and TRBJ2-7; TRBD1 matches at 9 bases. Looked up from germline, CDR1 is MGHRA and CDR2 is YSYEKL. The CDR3 totals 15 residues. V was pared by 4 bases and J by 2 bases, with 6 bases of the junction left unmatched. For the CDR3, the DNA is TGCGCCAGCAGCCCCGCGGGACAGGGACCCTACGAGCAGTACTTC. This translates into CASSPAGQGPYEQYF.